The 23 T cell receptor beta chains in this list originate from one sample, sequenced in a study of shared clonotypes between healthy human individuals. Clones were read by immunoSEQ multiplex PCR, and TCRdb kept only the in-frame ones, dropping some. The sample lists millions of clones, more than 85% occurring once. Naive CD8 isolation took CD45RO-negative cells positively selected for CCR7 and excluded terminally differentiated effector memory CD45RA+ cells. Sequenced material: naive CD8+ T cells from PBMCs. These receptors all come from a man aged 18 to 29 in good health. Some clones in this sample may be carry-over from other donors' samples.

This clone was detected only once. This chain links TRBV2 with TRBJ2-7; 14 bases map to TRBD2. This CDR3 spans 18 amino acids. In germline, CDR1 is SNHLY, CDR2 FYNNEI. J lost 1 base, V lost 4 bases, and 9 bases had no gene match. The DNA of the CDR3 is TGTGCCAGCAGTGGAGGGACTAGCGGGAGCATGGTTTCCTACGAGCAGTACTTC. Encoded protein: CASSGGTSGSMVSYEQYF.

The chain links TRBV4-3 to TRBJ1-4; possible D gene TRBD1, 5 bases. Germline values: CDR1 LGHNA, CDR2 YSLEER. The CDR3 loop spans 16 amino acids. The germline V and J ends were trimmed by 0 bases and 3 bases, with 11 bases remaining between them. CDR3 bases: TGCGCCAGCAGCCAAGACTGGGGACGGTCTAATGAAAAACTGTTTTTT. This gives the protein CASSQDWGRSNEKLFF.

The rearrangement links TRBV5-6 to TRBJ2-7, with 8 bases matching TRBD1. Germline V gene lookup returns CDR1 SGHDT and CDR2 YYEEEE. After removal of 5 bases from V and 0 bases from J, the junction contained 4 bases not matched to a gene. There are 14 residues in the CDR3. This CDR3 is CASRPGGGSYEQYF. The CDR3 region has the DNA TGTGCCAGCAGGCCAGGGGGCGGCTCCTACGAGCAGTACTTC.

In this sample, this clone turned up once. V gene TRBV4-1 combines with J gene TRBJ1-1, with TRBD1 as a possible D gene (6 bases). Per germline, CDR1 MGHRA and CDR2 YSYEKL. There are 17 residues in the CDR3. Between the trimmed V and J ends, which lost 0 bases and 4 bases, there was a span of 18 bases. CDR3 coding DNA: TGCGCCAGCAGCCAAGAAACAGGGAGAAGAATTAGCACTGAAGCTTTCTTT. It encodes CASSQETGRRISTEAFF.

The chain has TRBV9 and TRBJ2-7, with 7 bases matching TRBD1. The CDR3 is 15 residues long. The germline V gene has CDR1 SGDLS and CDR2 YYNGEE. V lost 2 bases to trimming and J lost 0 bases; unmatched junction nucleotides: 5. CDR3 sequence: CASSVGTAHSYEQYF. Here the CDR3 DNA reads TGTGCCAGCAGCGTGGGGACAGCACACTCCTACGAGCAGTACTTC.

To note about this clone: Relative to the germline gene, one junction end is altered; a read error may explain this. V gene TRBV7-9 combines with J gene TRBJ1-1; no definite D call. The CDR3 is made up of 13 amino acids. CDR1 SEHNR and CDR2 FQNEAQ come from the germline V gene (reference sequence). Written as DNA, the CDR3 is TGTGCCAGCACCTTACCCCTGAACACTGAAGCTTTCTTT. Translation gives CASTLPLNTEAFF.

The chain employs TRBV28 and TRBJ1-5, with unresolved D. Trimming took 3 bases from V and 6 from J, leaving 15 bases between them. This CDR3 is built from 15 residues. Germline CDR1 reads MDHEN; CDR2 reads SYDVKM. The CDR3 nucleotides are TGTGCCAGCAGTTTTCCTTTCTCGGAGGGTCAGCCCCAGCATTTT. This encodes CASSFPFSEGQPQHF.

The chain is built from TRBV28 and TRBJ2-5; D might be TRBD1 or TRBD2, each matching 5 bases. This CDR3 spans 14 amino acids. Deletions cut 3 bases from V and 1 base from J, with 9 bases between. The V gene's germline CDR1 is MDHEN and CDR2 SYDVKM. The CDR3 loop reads CASSFTGTQETQYF. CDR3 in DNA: TGTGCCAGCAGTTTTACCGGGACCCAAGAGACCCAGTACTTC.

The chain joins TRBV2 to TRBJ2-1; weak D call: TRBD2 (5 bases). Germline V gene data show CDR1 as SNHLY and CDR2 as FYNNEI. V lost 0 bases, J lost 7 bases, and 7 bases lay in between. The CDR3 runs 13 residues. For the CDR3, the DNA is TGTGCCAGCAGTGAAGCCCGGAGGAATGAGCAGTTCTTC. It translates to CASSEARRNEQFF. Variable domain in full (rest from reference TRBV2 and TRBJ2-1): EPEVTQTPSHQVTQMGQEVILRCVPISNHLYFYWYRQILGQKVEFLVSFYNNEISEKSEIFDDQFSVERPDGSNFTLKIRSTKLEDSAMYFCASSEARRNEQFFGPGTRLTVL.

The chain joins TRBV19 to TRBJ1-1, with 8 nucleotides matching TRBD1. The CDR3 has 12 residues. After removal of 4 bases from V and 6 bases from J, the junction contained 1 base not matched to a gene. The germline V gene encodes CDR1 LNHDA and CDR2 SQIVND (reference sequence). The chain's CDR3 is CASSTGQAEAFF. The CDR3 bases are TGTGCCAGTAGTACGGGACAGGCTGAAGCTTTCTTT. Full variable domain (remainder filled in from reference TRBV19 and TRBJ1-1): DGGITQSPKYLFRKEGQNVTLSCEQNLNHDAMYWYRQDPGQGLRLIYYSQIVNDFQKGDIAEGYSVSREKKESFPLTVTSAQKNPTAFYLCASSTGQAEAFFGQGTRLTVV.

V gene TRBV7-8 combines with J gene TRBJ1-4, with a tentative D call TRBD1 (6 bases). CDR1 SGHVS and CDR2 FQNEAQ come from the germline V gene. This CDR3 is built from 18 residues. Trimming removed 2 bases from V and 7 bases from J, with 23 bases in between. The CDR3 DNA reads TGTGCCAGCAGCTTATCATTTGTCGGGGGGGCGGTTGGTGAAAAACTGTTTTTT. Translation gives CASSLSFVGGAVGEKLFF.

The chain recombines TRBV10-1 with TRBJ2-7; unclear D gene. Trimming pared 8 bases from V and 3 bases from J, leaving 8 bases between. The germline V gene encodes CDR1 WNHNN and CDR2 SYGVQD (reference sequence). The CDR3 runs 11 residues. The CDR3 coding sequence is TGCGCCAGCCTCGACCGCTACGAGCAGTACTTC. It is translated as CASLDRYEQYF.

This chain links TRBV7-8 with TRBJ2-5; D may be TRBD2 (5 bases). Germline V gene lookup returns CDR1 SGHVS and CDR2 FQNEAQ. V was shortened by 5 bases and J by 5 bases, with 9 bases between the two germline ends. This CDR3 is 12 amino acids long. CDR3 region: CASSLREETQYF. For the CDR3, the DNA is TGTGCCAGCAGCCTTAGGGAGGAGACCCAGTACTTC.

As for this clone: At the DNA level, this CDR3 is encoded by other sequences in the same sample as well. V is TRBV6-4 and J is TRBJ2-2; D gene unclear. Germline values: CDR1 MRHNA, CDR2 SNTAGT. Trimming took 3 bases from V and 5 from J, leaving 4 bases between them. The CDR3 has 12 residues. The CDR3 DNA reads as TGTGCCAGCAGTGAGGGAACCGGGGAGCTGTTTTTT. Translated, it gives CASSEGTGELFF.

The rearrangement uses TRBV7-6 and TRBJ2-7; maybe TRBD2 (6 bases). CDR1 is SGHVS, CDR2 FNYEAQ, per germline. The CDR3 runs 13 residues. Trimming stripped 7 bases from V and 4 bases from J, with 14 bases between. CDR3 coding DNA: TGTGCCAGCAACAGCCGGGAGTCGTACGAGCAGTACTTC. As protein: CASNSRESYEQYF.

This CDR3 reads CASSLGSWTGGGYTF. CDR3 bases: TGTGCCAGCAGCCTAGGTTCTTGGACAGGTGGAGGCTACACCTTC. The V gene is TRBV5-6, the J gene TRBJ1-2; 7 bases are a match to TRBD1. Germline loops: CDR1 SGHDT, CDR2 YYEEEE. V lost 4 bases and J lost 8; bases outside the gene matches: 14. The CDR3 spans 15 residues.

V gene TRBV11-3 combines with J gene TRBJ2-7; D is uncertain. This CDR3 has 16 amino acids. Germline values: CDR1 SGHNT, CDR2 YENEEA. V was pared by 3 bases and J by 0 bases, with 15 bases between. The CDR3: CASSLGSDWSSYEQYF. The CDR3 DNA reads TGTGCCAGCAGCTTGGGCAGCGATTGGAGCTCCTACGAGCAGTACTTC.

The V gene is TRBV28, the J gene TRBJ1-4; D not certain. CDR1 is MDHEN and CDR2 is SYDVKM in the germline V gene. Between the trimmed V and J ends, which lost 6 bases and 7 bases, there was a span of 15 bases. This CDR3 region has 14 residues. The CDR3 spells CASRIQRFSEKLFF. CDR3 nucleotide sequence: TGTGCCAGCAGAATACAGCGATTCAGTGAAAAACTGTTTTTT.

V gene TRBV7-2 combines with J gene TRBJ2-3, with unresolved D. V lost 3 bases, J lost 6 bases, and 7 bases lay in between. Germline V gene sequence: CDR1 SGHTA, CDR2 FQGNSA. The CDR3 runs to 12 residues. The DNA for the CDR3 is TGTGCCAGCAGCTTGCGATGGGATACGCAGTATTTT. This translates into CASSLRWDTQYF.

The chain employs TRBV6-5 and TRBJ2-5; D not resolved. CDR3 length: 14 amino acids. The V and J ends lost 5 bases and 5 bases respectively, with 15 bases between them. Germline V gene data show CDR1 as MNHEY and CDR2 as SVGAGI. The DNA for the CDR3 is TGTGCCAGCAGTCCCTACATTTCGTCGGAGACCCAGTACTTC. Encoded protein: CASSPYISSETQYF.

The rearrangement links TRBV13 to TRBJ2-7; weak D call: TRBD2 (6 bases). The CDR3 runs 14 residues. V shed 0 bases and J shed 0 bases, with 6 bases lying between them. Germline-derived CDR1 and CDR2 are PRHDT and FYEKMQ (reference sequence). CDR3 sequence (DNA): TGTGCCAGCAGCTTAGGGACTAGCTCCTACGAGCAGTACTTC. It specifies CASSLGTSSYEQYF.

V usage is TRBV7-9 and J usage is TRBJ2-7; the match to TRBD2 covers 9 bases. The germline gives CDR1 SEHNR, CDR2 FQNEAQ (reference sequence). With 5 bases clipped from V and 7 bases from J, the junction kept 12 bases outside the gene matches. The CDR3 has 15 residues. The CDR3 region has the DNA TGTGCCAGCAGCCAGGAATCTAGCGGGGTTCGGGAGCAGTACTTC. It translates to CASSQESSGVREQYF.

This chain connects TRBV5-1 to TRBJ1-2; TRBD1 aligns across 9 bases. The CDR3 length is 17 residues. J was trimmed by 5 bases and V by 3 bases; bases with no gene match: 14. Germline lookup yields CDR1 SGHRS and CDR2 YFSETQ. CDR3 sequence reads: CASSWDREQANNYGYTF. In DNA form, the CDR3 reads TGCGCCAGCAGCTGGGACAGGGAGCAGGCCAATAATTATGGCTACACCTTC.